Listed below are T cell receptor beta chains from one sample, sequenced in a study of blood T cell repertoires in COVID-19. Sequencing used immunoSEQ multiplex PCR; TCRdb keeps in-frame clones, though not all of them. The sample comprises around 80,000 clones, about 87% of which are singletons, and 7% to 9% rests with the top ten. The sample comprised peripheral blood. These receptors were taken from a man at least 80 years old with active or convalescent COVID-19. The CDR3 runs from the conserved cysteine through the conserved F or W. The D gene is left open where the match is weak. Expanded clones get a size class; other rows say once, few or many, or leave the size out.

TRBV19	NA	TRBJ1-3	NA	CASSGQPRNTIYF	TGTGCCAGTAGTGGACAGCCCAGAAACACCATATATTTT
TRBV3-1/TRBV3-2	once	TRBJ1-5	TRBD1	CASSQGAPGQGNQPQHF	TGTGCCAGCAGCCAAGGGGCCCCGGGACAGGGGAATCAGCCCCAGCATTTT
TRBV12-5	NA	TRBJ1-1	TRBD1	CASAGGMNTEAFF	TGTGCTAGTGCAGGGGGTATGAACACTGAAGCTTTCTTT
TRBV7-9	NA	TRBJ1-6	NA	CASSQSPGGSPLHF	TGTGCCAGCAGCCAAAGTCCGGGGGGTTCACCCCTCCACTTT
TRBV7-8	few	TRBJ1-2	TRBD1	CASSPTGGVYGYTF	TGTGCCAGCAGTCCAACAGGGGGTGTCTATGGCTACACCTTC
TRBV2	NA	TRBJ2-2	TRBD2	CASSETSSGATWGTGELFF	TGTGCCAGCAGTGAAACTAGTAGCGGGGCGACTTGGGGCACCGGGGAGCTGTTTTTT
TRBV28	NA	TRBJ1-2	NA	CASSFPLRGDLNYGYTF	TGTGCCAGCAGTTTCCCCCTCCGGGGGGACCTTAACTATGGCTACACCTTC
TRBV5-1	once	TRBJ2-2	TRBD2	CASRLAGVGTGELFF	TGCGCCAGCAGACTAGCGGGAGTGGGCACCGGGGAGCTGTTTTTT
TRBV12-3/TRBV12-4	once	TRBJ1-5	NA	CASAYGGDQPQHF	TGTGCCAGCGCGTACGGGGGAGATCAGCCCCAGCATTTT
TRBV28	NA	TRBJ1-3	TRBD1	CASSLRTGGAGNTIYF	TGTGCCAGCAGTTTACGGACAGGGGGGGCTGGAAACACCATATATTTT
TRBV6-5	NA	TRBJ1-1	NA	CASSRNTEAFF	TGTGCCAGCAGCCGGAACACTGAAGCTTTCTTT
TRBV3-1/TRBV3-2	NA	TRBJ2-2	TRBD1	CASRPGTGGPGELFF	TGTGCCAGCAGGCCCGGGACAGGGGGCCCCGGGGAGCTGTTTTTT
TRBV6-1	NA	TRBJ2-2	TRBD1	CASSDPGGGTGELFF	TGTGCCAGCAGTGACCCAGGGGGTGGTACCGGGGAGCTGTTTTTT
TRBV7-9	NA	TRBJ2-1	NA	CASSLAGATPENEQFF	TGTGCCAGCAGCTTAGCGGGGGCGACCCCTGAGAATGAGCAGTTCTTC
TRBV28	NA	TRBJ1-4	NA	CASSFPHGSTNEKLFF	TGTGCCAGCAGTTTCCCACACGGGTCGACTAATGAAAAACTGTTTTTT
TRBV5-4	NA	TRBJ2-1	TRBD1	CASSSGQAAPRGEQFF	TGTGCCAGCAGCTCAGGACAGGCCGCACCGAGGGGTGAGCAGTTCTTC
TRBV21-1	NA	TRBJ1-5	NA	CASSKGGRQHF	TGTGCCAGCAGCAAAGGGGGGCGCCAGCATTTT
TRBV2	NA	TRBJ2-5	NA	CASTPGGTQETQYF	TGTGCCAGCACTCCCGGGGGTACCCAAGAGACCCAGTACTTC
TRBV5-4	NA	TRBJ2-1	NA	CASSLPGLSPDDQFF	TGTGCCAGCAGCCTCCCGGGACTTAGCCCCGACGACCAGTTCTTC
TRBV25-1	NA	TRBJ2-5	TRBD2	CASSEIGGGERETQYF	TGTGCCAGCAGTGAGATAGGCGGGGGGGAGAGAGAGACCCAGTACTTC
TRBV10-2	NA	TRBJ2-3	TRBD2	CASRAGGGDTQYF	TGCGCCAGCAGGGCGGGAGGGGGGGATACGCAGTATTTT
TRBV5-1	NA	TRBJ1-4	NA	CASSLTAANEKLFF	TGCGCCAGCAGCTTGACAGCAGCTAATGAAAAACTGTTTTTT
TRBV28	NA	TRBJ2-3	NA	CASSSTPGTDTQYF	TGTGCCAGCAGTTCAACACCTGGCACAGATACGCAGTATTTT
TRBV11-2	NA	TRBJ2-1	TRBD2	CASTQGAGGHEQFF	TGTGCCAGCACTCAGGGAGCGGGGGGTCATGAGCAGTTCTTC
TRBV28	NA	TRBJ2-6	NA	CASTAGDYSGANVLTF	TGTGCCAGCACGGCAGGGGACTACTCTGGGGCCAACGTCCTGACTTTC
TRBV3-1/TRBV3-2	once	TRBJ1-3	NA	CASSQWDINSGNTIYF	TGTGCCAGCAGCCAGTGGGACATCAACTCTGGAAACACCATATATTTT
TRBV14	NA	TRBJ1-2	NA	CASSQYRDYGYTF	TGTGCCAGCAGCCAATACAGGGACTATGGCTACACCTTC
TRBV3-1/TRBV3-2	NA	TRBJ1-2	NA	CASSPRMEWENYGYTF	TGTGCCAGCAGCCCGCGGATGGAATGGGAGAACTATGGCTACACCTTC
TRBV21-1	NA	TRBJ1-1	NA	CASSKGTGMNTEAFF	TGTGCCAGCAGCAAAGGCACAGGGATGAACACTGAAGCTTTCTTT
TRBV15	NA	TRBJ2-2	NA	CATSRDPLIPGELFF	TGTGCCACCAGCAGAGACCCGCTAATCCCCGGGGAGCTGTTTTTT
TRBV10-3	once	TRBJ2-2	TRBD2	CAISEGGSTGELFF	TGTGCCATCAGTGAGGGCGGGAGCACCGGGGAGCTGTTTTTT
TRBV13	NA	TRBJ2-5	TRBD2	CASSPGTSGGEQETQYF	TGTGCCAGCAGCCCCGGGACTAGCGGGGGGGAACAAGAGACCCAGTACTTC
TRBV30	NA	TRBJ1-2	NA	CAWSVGGAGGYTF	TGTGCCTGGAGTGTTGGGGGCGCCGGAGGCTACACCTTC
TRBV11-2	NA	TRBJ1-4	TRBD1	CASSKDRGNEKLFF	TGTGCCAGCAGCAAGGACAGGGGAAATGAAAAACTGTTTTTT